The 24 T cell receptor beta chains listed next were all sequenced from one sample in a study of shared clonotypes between healthy human individuals. Sequencing used immunoSEQ multiplex PCR; TCRdb keeps in-frame clones, though not all of them. Among 2.5 million or so clones, just over 90% were seen once, and the ten largest hold more than 0.12%. Sample: naive CD4+ T cells sorted from blood. The sample's subset: CD45RA+ positively selected. These receptors all stem from a man between 18 and 35 years old in good health.

This chain connects TRBV10-1 to TRBJ1-1; D unclear. V dropped 3 bases and J dropped 1 base, with 9 bases sitting between them. The CDR3 extends over 14 amino acids. Germline V gene sequence: CDR1 WNHNN, CDR2 SYGVQD (reference sequence). The CDR3 sequence: CASSDSGWNTEAFF. The CDR3 DNA reads TGCGCCAGCAGTGACTCGGGATGGAACACTGAAGCTTTCTTT.

This clone occurred once. The V call is TRBV4-1, the J call TRBJ2-3, with D perhaps matching TRBD2 (6 bases). This CDR3 spans 16 amino acids. Germline loops: CDR1 MGHRA, CDR2 YSYEKL. V lost 4 bases and J 0 bases, leaving 14 bases between the germline ends. The CDR3 coding sequence is TGCGCCAGCAGCCCCGGGGGTCGTGCTAGCACAGATACGCAGTATTTT. This translates into CASSPGGRASTDTQYF.

The J gene is TRBJ2-3, the V gene TRBV10-3; D call uncertain. Germline CDR1 ENHRY, CDR2 SYGVKD. This CDR3 comprises 11 residues. V lost 4 bases to trimming and J lost 6 bases, with 5 bases between them. The CDR3 DNA is TGTGCCATCAGTGTTTTTGATACGCAGTATTTT. Residues: CAISVFDTQYF.

This clone has a handful of counts. The chain has TRBV5-1 and TRBJ1-3; D is ambiguous. The germline gives CDR1 SGHRS, CDR2 YFSETQ. V lost 1 base and J 0 bases, leaving 5 bases between the germline ends. This CDR3 has 14 amino acids. As DNA, the CDR3 is TGCGCCAGCAGCTTGTTAGACTCTGGAAACACCATATATTTT. Its translation: CASSLLDSGNTIYF.

This chain connects TRBV11-2 to TRBJ2-1, with D perhaps matching TRBD2 (6 bases). Germline assignment: CDR1 SGHAT and CDR2 FQNNGV. With 8 bases removed from V and 8 bases from J, the gap between germline ends came to 7 bases. This CDR3 contains 10 residues. This chain's CDR3 is CASPGDEQFF. The CDR3 DNA sequence: TGTGCCAGCCCGGGGGATGAGCAGTTCTTC.

The rearrangement joins TRBV28 to TRBJ1-2; D not resolved. The CDR3 sequence is 11 residues long. The germline V and J ends were trimmed by 8 bases and 9 bases, with 13 bases remaining between them. Germline assignment: CDR1 MDHEN and CDR2 SYDVKM. CDR3 sequence: CASGIEYSYTF. Written as DNA, the CDR3 is TGTGCCAGCGGAATAGAATACAGCTACACCTTC.

The chain uses TRBV30 and TRBJ2-3; no reliable D call. This CDR3 spans 15 amino acids. With 0 bases removed from V and 1 base from J, the gap between germline ends came to 11 bases. The germline V gene encodes CDR1 GTSNPN and CDR2 SVGIG (reference sequence). The CDR3 DNA reads TGTGCCTGGAGTGTACACGGCACGGGCACAGATACGCAGTATTTT. It translates to CAWSVHGTGTDTQYF.

This clone was seen a single time. J is TRBJ2-7 and V is TRBV27; TRBD2 is a possible D gene (5 bases). Per germline, CDR1 MNHEY and CDR2 SMNVEV (reference sequence). Between the trimmed V and J ends, which lost 0 bases and 3 bases, there was a span of 15 bases. This CDR3 contains 16 residues. The CDR3 DNA reads as TGTGCCAGCAGTTTATCGGTCGCAGAGGGATACTACGAGCAGTACTTC. Translation: CASSLSVAEGYYEQYF.

With regard to this clone: At one boundary the junction diverges from the germline segment, which might be a read error. The chain combines TRBV5-1 with TRBJ2-7; D gene ambiguous. The CDR3 runs to 17 residues. Germline lookup yields CDR1 SGHRS and CDR2 YFSETQ. The CDR3 region has the DNA TGCGTCAGCAGCTTGGATACCTGGTCCGGGCTTCCTTACGAGCAGTACTTC. Amino acid sequence: CVSSLDTWSGLPYEQYF. The full variable domain, with the rest looked up from reference TRBV5-1 and TRBJ2-7, is KAGVTQTPRYLIKTRGQQVTLSCSPISGHRSVSWYQQTPGQGLQFLFEYFSETQRNKGNFPGRFSGRQFSNSRSEMNVSTLELGDSALYLCVSSLDTWSGLPYEQYFGPGTRLTVT.

The V gene is TRBV11-2, the J gene TRBJ2-7; weak D call: TRBD2 (6 bases). The germline gives CDR1 SGHAT, CDR2 FQNNGV. The CDR3 totals 16 residues. Between the trimmed V and J ends, which lost 1 base and 3 bases, there was a span of 16 bases. CDR3 in amino acids: CASSLASGRGGYEQYF. The CDR3 DNA is TGTGCCAGCAGCTTAGCGAGCGGGCGAGGAGGCTACGAGCAGTACTTC.

The chain couples TRBV2 to TRBJ1-1; TRBD1 aligns across 9 bases. The V gene end was trimmed by 6 bases and the J gene end by 0 bases; junction bases not matched to a gene: 11. The germline V gene encodes CDR1 SNHLY and CDR2 FYNNEI. There are 17 residues in the CDR3. The chain's CDR3 is CASRPGTGLLMNTEAFF. CDR3 DNA: TGTGCCAGCAGGCCCGGGACAGGGCTCCTCATGAACACTGAAGCTTTCTTT.

The chain uses TRBV19 and TRBJ2-2; D unclear. V was trimmed by 5 bases and J by 3 bases, leaving 10 bases between them. This CDR3 is 14 amino acids long. Per the germline V gene, CDR1 is LNHDA and CDR2 is SQIVND (reference sequence). CDR3 in DNA: TGTGCCAGTAGTCACCCGGCCGACACCGGGGAGCTGTTTTTT. Encoded protein: CASSHPADTGELFF.

The chain has TRBV6-6 and TRBJ2-7; 9 bases match TRBD1. Germline V gene lookup returns CDR1 MNHNY and CDR2 SVGAGI (reference sequence). CDR3 length equals 15 residues. Germline trimming cut 6 bases from V and 3 bases from J; bases unmatched to any gene: 9. CDR3 region: CASSRPGTGSYEQYF. The CDR3 coding sequence is TGTGCCAGCAGCCGACCCGGGACAGGGAGCTACGAGCAGTACTTC.

The chain has TRBV5-1 and TRBJ2-7; 8 bases are shared with TRBD1. Germline CDR1 is SGHRS and CDR2 is YFSETQ. V was clipped by 4 bases and J by 6 bases; unmatched bases: 3. This CDR3 has 12 residues. The CDR3 DNA is TGCGCCAGCAGCCAGGGACAGGCCGAGCAGTACTTC. Its translation is CASSQGQAEQYF. Full variable domain (missing parts from reference TRBV5-1 and TRBJ2-7): KAGVTQTPRYLIKTRGQQVTLSCSPISGHRSVSWYQQTPGQGLQFLFEYFSETQRNKGNFPGRFSGRQFSNSRSEMNVSTLELGDSALYLCASSQGQAEQYFGPGTRLTVT.

Here the CDR3 DNA reads TGTGCCAGCAGCCGCTCGGGGACAGGGTTCTACGAGCAGTACTTC. As protein: CASSRSGTGFYEQYF. J is TRBJ2-7 and V is TRBV7-2; 9 bases fit TRBD1. The CDR3 has 15 residues. The V gene end was trimmed by 5 bases and the J gene end by 3 bases; junction bases not matched to a gene: 8. Germline V lookup: CDR1 SGHTA, CDR2 FQGNSA.

The rearrangement joins TRBV10-1 to TRBJ2-2; maybe TRBD2 (5 bases). CDR3 length equals 13 residues. Germline CDR1 WNHNN, CDR2 SYGVQD (reference sequence). V lost 8 bases to trimming and J lost 5 bases, with 12 bases between them. CDR3 in amino acids: CASGGRPTGELFF. As DNA, the CDR3 is TGCGCCAGCGGAGGACGGCCGACCGGGGAGCTGTTTTTT.

This clone was seen a single time. The J gene is TRBJ2-7, the V gene TRBV6-1; D tentatively fits TRBD1 or TRBD2 (5 bases each). Germline values: CDR1 MNHNS, CDR2 SASEGT. Between the trimmed V and J ends, which lost 6 bases and 3 bases, there was a span of 12 bases. The CDR3 contains 13 residues. As DNA, the CDR3 is TGTGCCAGCAGCGCCGGGACGGACTACGAGCAGTACTTC. The encoded protein is CASSAGTDYEQYF.

The genes are TRBV6-6 and TRBJ1-1, with D uncertain. The CDR3 sequence is 11 residues long. In germline, CDR1 is MNHNY, CDR2 SVGAGI (reference sequence). Trimming removed 5 bases from V and 2 bases from J, with 3 bases in between. CDR3 DNA sequence: TGTGCCAGCAGTCACAACACTGAAGCTTTCTTT. Translation: CASSHNTEAFF.

The chain has TRBV10-3 and TRBJ1-5, with D tentatively TRBD1 (6 bases). Germline loops: CDR1 ENHRY, CDR2 SYGVKD. The V and J ends lost 5 bases and 7 bases respectively, with 12 bases between them. The CDR3 length is 13 residues. The CDR3 DNA sequence: TGTGCCATCAGTCCCGACAGGAAGCAGCCCCAGCATTTT. The encoded protein is CAISPDRKQPQHF.

As to this clone: A read error may produce the germline difference seen at one junction end. The V gene is TRBV7-7, the J gene TRBJ2-1, with D perhaps TRBD2 (6 bases). The V gene's germline CDR1 is SSHAT and CDR2 FNYEAQ (reference sequence). This CDR3 is built from 13 residues. In DNA, the CDR3 is TGTGCTAGCAGCCAGGGACTCGACAATGAGCAGTTCTTC. It is translated as CASSQGLDNEQFF.

The rearrangement links TRBV12-1 to TRBJ1-5; the D call in the table, TRBD1, was not verified against the DNA. TRBV12-1 is a pseudogene. The CDR3 loop spans 18 amino acids. The CDR3 sequence: CASSSMTNRQGSNQPQHF. In DNA, the CDR3 is TGTGCCAGCAGCTCGATGACCAATCGACAGGGGAGCAATCAGCCCCAGCATTTT.

The chain couples TRBV5-6 to TRBJ1-5; D is perhaps TRBD1 (6 bases). Trimming left V 2 bases short and J 2 bases short, with 11 bases between. The length of the CDR3 is 15 residues. Per germline, CDR1 SGHDT and CDR2 YYEEEE. DNA for the CDR3: TGTGCCAGCAGCTTTAAAGGGGGTGGCAATCAGCCCCAGCATTTT. Encoded protein: CASSFKGGGNQPQHF. Filled out from reference TRBV5-6 and TRBJ1-5, the complete variable domain reads DAGVTQSPTHLIKTRGQQVTLRCSPKSGHDTVSWYQQALGQGPQFIFQYYEEEERQRGNFPDRFSGHQFPNYSSELNVNALLLGDSALYLCASSFKGGGNQPQHFGDGTRLSIL.

This rearrangement joins TRBV14 to TRBJ1-3; D not resolved. The CDR3 has 16 residues. Trimming took off 0 bases at V and 1 base at J, with 10 bases between the two ends. Germline V gene lookup returns CDR1 SGHDN and CDR2 FVKESK. The CDR3 region has the DNA TGTGCCAGCAGCCAAGATGTATTAGGATCTGGAAACACCATATATTTT. It translates to CASSQDVLGSGNTIYF.

The count of this clone is one. The chain has TRBV19 and TRBJ1-5, with 8 bases that match TRBD1. CDR3 size: 16 residues. Germline values: CDR1 LNHDA, CDR2 SQIVND (reference sequence). Trimming cost V 7 bases and J 2 bases; bases outside gene matches: 10. The CDR3 spells CASTPGGRGGNQPQHF. In DNA form, the CDR3 reads TGTGCCAGTACCCCAGGGGGCAGGGGTGGCAATCAGCCCCAGCATTTT.